This paragraph covers one T cell receptor beta chain sequence. The repertoire was sequenced with immunoSEQ multiplex PCR; TCRdb's copy has only in-frame clones and lacks some. Found here are about 120,000 clones, about nine tenths of them singletons; the top ten hold approximately 4.5%. The source of the sample is a study of blood T cell repertoires in COVID-19. Overall study context: T cells, B-cell-depleted T cells, or PBMCs supplied cDNA or gDNA.

The V gene's germline CDR1 is LNHDA and CDR2 SQIVND (reference sequence). With 3 bases removed from V and 7 bases from J, the gap between germline ends came to 13 bases. CDR3 length: 14 residues. This sequence was found in a woman aged 45 to 65 with acute or convalescent COVID-19. The source material was peripheral blood. J is TRBJ1-5 and V is TRBV19, with D maybe TRBD1 (6 bases). The CDR3 DNA follows: TGTGCCAGTAGTATGATAGGACAGCTACAGCCCCAGCATTTT. Amino acid sequence: CASSMIGQLQPQHF.